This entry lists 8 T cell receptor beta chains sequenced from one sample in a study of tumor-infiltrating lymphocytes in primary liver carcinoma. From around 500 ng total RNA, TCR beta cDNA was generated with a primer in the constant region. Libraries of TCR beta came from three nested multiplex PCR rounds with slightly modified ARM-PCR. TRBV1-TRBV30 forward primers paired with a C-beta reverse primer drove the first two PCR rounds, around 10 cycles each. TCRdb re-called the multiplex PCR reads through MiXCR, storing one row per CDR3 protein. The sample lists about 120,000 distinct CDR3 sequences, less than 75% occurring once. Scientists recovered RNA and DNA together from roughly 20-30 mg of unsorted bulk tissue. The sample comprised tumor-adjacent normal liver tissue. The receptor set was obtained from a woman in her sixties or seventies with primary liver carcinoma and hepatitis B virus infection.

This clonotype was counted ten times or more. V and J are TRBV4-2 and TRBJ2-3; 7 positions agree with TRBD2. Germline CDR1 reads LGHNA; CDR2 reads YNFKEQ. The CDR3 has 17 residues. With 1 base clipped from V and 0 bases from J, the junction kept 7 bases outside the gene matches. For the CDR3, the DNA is TGTGCCAGCAGCCAAGTAGGAGAAGCGGGAAGCACAGATACGCAGTATTTT. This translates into CASSQVGEAGSTDTQYF.

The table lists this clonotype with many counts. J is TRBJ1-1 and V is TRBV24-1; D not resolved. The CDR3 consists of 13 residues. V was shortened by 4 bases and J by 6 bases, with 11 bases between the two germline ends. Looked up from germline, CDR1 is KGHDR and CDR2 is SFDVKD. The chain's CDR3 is CATSETGISEAFF. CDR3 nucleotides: TGTGCCACCAGTGAAACCGGGATCTCTGAAGCTTTCTTT.

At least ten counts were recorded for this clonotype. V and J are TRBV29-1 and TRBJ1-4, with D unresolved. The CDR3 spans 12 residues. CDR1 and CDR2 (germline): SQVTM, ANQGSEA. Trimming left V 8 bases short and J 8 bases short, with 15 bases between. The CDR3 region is CSLRPVREKLFF. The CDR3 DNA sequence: TGCAGCCTCAGACCCGTCCGGGAAAAACTGTTTTTT.

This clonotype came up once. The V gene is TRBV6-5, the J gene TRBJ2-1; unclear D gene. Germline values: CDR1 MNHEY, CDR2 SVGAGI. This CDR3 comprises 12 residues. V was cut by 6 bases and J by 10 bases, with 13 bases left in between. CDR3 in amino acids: CASSLTRSEQFF. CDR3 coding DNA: TGTGCCAGCAGCCTTACAAGGAGCGAGCAGTTCTTC.

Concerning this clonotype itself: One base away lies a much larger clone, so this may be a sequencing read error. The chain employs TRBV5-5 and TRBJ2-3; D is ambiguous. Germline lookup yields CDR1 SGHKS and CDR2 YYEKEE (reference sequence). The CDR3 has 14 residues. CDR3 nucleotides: TGTGCCAGCAGCAGGTGGACCGGCACAGATATGCAGTATTTT. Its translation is CASSRWTGTDMQYF.

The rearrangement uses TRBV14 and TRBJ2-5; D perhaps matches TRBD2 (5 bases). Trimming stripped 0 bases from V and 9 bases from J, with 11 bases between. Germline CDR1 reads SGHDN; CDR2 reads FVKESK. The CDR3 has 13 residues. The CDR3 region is CASSQEVLEAQYF. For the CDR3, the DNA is TGTGCCAGCAGCCAAGAGGTTTTGGAGGCCCAGTACTTC.

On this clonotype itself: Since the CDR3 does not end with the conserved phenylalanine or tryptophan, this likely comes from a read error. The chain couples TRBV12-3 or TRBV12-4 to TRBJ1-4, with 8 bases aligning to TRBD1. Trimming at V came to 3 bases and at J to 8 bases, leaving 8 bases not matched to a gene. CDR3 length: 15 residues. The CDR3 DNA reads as TGTGCCAGCAGTTTCCGACAGGGGCTATACGAAAAACTGTTTATC. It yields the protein CASSFRQGLYEKLFI.

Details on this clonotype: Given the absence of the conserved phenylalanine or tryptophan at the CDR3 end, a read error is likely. The CDR3 DNA reads as TGTGCCAACAGTGGTTCCCTAGGCGGGCAAGAGACCCAGTACTTA. It encodes CANSGSLGGQETQYL. The gene calls are TRBV6-1 and TRBJ2-5, with D tentatively TRBD2 (5 bases). In germline, CDR1 is MNHNS, CDR2 SASEGT. The CDR3 spans 15 residues.